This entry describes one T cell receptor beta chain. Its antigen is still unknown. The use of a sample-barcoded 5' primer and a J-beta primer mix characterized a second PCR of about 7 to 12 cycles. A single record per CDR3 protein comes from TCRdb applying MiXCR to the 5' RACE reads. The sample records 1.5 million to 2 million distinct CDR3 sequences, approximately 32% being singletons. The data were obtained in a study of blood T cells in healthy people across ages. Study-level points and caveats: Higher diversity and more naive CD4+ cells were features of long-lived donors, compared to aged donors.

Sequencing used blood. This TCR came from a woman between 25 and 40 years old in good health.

The CDR3 nucleotides are TGTGCCAGCAGCTTAAGGCTAGCGGGAATAGATACGCAGTATTTT. Encoded protein: CASSLRLAGIDTQYF. The rearrangement uses TRBV13 and TRBJ2-3; TRBD2 aligns across 9 bases. The ends lost 2 bases at V and 5 bases at J; junction bases unmatched: 5. Per the germline V gene, CDR1 is PRHDT and CDR2 is FYEKMQ (reference sequence). This CDR3 spans 15 amino acids.